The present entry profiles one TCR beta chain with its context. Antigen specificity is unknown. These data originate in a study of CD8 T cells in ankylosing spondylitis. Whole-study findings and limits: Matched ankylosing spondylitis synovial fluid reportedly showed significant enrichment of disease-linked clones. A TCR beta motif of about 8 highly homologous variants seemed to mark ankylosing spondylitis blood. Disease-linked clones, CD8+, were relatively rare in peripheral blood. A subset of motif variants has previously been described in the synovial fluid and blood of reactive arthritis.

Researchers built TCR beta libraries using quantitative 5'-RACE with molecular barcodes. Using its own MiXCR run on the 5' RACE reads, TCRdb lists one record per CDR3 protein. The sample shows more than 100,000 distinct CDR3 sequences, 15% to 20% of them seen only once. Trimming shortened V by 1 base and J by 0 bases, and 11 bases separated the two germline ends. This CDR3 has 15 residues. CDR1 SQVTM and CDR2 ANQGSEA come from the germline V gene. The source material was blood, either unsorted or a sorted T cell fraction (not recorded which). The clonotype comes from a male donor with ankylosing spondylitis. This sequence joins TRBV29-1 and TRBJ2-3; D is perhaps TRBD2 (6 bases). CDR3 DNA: TGCAGCGTTGAAGTTCTGGGGGGAAGCACAGATACGCAGTATTTT. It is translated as CSVEVLGGSTDTQYF.